There are a few counts of the clone carrying this T cell receptor (beta chain). Its target is unknown. The data stem from a study of cytomegalovirus exposure and HLA in healthy donors. V dropped 2 bases and J dropped 2; count of bases not matched to a gene: 6. This CDR3 has 18 residues. Germline values: CDR1 SGHDN, CDR2 FVKESK. Overall study findings and caveats: In a later analysis, an Asian-associated ancestry cluster reportedly showed fewer N-insertions than the approximately 640-donor mean. A later analysis linked a missense variant in DCLRE1C to the trimming of TCR beta V and J genes.

The PCR used 60 Vbeta and 13 Jbeta primers. Clones were read by immunoSEQ multiplex PCR, and TCRdb kept only the in-frame ones, dropping some. This sample carries approximately 190,000 clones, 77% of them seen once, and the ten largest clones take 2.1%. This receptor was taken from a woman in her 30s in good health and CMV-seropositive. Sample: PBMCs. The chain carries TRBV14 and TRBJ2-6; 10 bases are shared with TRBD2. This CDR3 is CASSQPSGRAPGANVLTF. The CDR3 region has the DNA TGTGCCAGCAGCCAACCCAGCGGGAGGGCCCCTGGGGCCAACGTCCTGACTTTC.